The present T cell receptor (beta chain) was sequenced within a study of T cell responses to AZD1222 COVID-19 vaccine. A remark on this clone: What it binds is not known.

Whole-study results and caveats: Baseline testing showed seropositivity in only a handful of AZD1222 recipients. Repertoires were obtained solely post-peak T cell response.

Data came from immunoSEQ multiplex PCR; TCRdb stores just in-frame clones and leaves some out. The repertoire includes some 150,000 clones, 88% of them detected once, and roughly 5.4% sits in the top ten. This specimen was peripheral blood, taken 28 days after the second dose of the MenACWY control vaccine. The TCR comes from an adult who received the MenACWY meningococcal vaccine as a control.

The DNA for the CDR3 is TGTGCCAGCAGCTTCGAGGCTAACTATGGCTACACCTTC. Residues: CASSFEANYGYTF. V is TRBV7-9 and J is TRBJ1-2; D remains ambiguous. Germline CDR1 is SEHNR and CDR2 is FQNEAQ (reference sequence). V shed 3 bases and J shed 0 bases, with 5 bases lying between them. The CDR3 runs to 13 residues. Using reference TRBV7-9 and TRBJ1-2 for the parts outside the CDR3, the full variable domain is DTGVSQNPRHKITKRGQNVTFRCDPISEHNRLYWYRQTLGQGPEFLTYFQNEAQLEKSRLLSDRFSAERPKGSFSTLEIQRTEQGDSAMYLCASSFEANYGYTFGSGTRLTVV.